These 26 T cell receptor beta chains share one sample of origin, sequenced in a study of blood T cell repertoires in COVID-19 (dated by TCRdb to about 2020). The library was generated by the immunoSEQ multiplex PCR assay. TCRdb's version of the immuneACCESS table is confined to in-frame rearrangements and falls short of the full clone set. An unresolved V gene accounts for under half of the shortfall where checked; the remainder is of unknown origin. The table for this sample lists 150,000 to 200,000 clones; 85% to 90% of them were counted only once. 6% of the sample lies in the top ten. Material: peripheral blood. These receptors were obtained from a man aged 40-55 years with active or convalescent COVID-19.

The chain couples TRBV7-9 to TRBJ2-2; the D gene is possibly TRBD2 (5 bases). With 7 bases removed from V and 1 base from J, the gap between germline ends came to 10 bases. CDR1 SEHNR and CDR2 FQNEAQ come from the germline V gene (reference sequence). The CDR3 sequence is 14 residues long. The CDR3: CASTGGWNTGELFF. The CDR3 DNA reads TGTGCCAGCACAGGAGGCTGGAACACCGGGGAGCTGTTTTTT. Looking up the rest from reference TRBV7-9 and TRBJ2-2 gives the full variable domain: DTGVSQNPRHKITKRGQNVTFRCDPISEHNRLYWYRQTLGQGPEFLTYFQNEAQLEKSRLLSDRFSAERPKGSFSTLEIQRTEQGDSAMYLCASTGGWNTGELFFGEGSRLTVL.

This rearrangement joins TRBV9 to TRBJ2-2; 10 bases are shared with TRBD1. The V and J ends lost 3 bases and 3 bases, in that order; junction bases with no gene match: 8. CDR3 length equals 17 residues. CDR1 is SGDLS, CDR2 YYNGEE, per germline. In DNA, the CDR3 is TGTGCCAGCAGCGCCCCCGGGACAGGGGCGCACACCGGGGAGCTGTTTTTT. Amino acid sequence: CASSAPGTGAHTGELFF.

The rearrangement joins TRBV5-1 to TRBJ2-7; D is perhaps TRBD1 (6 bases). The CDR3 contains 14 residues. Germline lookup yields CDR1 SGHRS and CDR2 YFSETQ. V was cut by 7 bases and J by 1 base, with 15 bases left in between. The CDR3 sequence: CASAVRGGSYEQYF. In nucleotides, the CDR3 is TGCGCCAGCGCCGTCCGAGGGGGATCCTACGAGCAGTACTTC.

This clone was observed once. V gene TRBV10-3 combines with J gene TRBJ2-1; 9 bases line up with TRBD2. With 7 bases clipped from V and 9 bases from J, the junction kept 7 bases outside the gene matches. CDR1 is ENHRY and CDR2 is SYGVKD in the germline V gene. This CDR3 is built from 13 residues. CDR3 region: CAIMGTSSGEQFF. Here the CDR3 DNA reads TGTGCCATCATGGGGACTAGCTCGGGTGAGCAGTTCTTC.

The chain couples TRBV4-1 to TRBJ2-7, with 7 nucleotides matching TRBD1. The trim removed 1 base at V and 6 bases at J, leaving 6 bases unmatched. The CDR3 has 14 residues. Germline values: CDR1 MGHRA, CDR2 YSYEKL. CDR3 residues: CASSQGGTAAEQYF. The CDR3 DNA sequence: TGCGCCAGCAGCCAAGGTGGGACAGCTGCCGAGCAGTACTTC.

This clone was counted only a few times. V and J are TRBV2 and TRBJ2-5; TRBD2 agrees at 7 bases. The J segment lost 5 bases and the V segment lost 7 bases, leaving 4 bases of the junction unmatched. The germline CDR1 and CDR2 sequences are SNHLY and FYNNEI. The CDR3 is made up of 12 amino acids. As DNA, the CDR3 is TGTGCCAGCAATGCCGGGAGGGAGACCCAGTACTTC. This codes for CASNAGRETQYF.

The CDR3 loop reads CASTWGTETYEQYF. CDR3 DNA: TGTGCCAGCACCTGGGGGACAGAGACCTACGAGCAGTACTTC. The chain recombines TRBV28 with TRBJ2-7; 7 nucleotides align to TRBD1. Germline loops: CDR1 MDHEN, CDR2 SYDVKM. CDR3 length: 14 residues. Trimming at V came to 7 bases and at J to 2 bases, leaving 8 bases not matched to a gene.

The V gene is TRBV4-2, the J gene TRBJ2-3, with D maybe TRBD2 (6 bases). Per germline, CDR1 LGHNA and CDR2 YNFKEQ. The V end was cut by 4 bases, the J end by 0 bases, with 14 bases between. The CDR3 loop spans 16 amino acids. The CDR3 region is CASSPRGGVSTDTQYF. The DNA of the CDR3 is TGTGCCAGCAGCCCCAGAGGCGGGGTTAGCACAGATACGCAGTATTTT.

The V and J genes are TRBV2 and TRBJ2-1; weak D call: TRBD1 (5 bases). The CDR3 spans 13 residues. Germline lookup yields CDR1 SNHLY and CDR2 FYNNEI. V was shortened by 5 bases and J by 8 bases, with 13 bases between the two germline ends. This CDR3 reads CASSQGFSYEQFF. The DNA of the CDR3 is TGTGCCAGCAGTCAGGGATTTTCGTATGAGCAGTTCTTC.

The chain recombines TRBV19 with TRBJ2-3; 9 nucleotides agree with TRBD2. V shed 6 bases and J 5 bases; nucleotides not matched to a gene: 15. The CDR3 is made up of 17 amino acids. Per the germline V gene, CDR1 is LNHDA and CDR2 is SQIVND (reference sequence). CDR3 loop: CASSSDLSGGRRDTQYF. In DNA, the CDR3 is TGTGCCAGTAGCTCCGACCTAAGCGGGGGGCGAAGAGATACGCAGTATTTT. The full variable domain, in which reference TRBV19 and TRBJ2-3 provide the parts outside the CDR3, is DGGITQSPKYLFRKEGQNVTLSCEQNLNHDAMYWYRQDPGQGLRLIYYSQIVNDFQKGDIAEGYSVSREKKESFPLTVTSAQKNPTAFYLCASSSDLSGGRRDTQYFGPGTRLTVL.

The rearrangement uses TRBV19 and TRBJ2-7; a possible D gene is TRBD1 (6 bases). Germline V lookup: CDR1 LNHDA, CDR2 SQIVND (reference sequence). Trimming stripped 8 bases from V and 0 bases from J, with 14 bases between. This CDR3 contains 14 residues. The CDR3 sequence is CASAQDSSSYEQYF. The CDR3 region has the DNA TGTGCCAGTGCTCAGGACAGTAGCTCCTACGAGCAGTACTTC.

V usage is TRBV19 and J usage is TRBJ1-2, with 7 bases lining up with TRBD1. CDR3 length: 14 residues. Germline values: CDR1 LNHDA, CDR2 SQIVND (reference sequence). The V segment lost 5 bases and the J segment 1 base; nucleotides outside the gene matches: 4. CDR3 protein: CASSPQGGNYGYTF. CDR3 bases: TGTGCCAGTAGTCCCCAGGGGGGTAACTATGGCTACACCTTC.

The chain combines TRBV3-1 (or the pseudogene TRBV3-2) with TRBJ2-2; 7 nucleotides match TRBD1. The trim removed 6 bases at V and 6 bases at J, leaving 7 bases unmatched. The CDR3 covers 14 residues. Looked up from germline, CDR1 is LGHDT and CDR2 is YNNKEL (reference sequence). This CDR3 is CASRNTGASGELFF. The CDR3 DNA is TGTGCCAGCAGGAACACAGGGGCGTCCGGGGAGCTGTTTTTT.

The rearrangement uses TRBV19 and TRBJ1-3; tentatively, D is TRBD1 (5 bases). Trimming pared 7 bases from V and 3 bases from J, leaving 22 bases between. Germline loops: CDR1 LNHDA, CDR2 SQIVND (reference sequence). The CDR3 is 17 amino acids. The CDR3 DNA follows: TGTGCCAGTACCCAAAGGGAGGGGACCGTCCATGGAAACACCATATATTTT. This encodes CASTQREGTVHGNTIYF. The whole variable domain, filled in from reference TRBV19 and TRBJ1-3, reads DGGITQSPKYLFRKEGQNVTLSCEQNLNHDAMYWYRQDPGQGLRLIYYSQIVNDFQKGDIAEGYSVSREKKESFPLTVTSAQKNPTAFYLCASTQREGTVHGNTIYFGEGSWLTVV.

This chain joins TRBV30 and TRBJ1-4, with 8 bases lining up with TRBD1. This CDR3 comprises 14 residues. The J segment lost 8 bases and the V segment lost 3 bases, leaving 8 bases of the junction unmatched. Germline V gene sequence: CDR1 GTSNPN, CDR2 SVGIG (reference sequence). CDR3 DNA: TGTGCCTGGAGCGAGACAGGGGTGGAAGAAAAACTGTTTTTT. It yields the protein CAWSETGVEEKLFF.

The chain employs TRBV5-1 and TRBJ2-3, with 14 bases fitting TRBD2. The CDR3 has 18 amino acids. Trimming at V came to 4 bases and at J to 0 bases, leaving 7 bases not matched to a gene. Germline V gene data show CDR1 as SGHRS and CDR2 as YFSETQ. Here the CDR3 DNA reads TGCGCCAGCAGCCTAGGGACTAGCGGGGGACATAGCACAGATACGCAGTATTTT. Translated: CASSLGTSGGHSTDTQYF.

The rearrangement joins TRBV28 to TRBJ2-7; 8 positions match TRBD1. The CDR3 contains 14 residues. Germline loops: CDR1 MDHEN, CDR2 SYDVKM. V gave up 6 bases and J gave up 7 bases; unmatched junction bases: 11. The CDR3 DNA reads TGTGCCAGCAGCGTTCCGGGACAGGCCTCGGAGCAGTACTTC. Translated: CASSVPGQASEQYF. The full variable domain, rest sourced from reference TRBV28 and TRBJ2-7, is DVKVTQSSRYLVKRTGEKVFLECVQDMDHENMFWYRQDPGLGLRLIYFSYDVKMKEKGDIPEGYSVSREKKERFSLILESASTNQTSMYLCASSVPGQASEQYFGPGTRLTVT.

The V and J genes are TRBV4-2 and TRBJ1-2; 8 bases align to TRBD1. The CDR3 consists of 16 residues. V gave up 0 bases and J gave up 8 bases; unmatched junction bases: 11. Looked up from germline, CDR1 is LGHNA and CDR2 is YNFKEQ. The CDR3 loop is CASSQDLGRGRGGYTF. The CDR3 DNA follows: TGTGCCAGCAGCCAAGATCTTGGCAGGGGGCGCGGAGGCTACACCTTC.

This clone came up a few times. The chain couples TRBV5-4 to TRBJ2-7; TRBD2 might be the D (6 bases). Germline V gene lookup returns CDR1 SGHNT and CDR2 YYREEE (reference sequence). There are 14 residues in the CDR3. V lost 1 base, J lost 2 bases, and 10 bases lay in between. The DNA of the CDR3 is TGTGCCAGCAGCTTGTCGCGCGGGGCCTACGAGCAGTACTTC. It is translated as CASSLSRGAYEQYF.

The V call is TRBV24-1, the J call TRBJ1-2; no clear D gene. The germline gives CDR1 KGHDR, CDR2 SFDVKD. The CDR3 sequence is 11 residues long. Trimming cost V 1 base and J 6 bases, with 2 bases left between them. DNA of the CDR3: TGTGCCACCAGTGATTTTAATGGCTACACCTTC. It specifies CATSDFNGYTF.

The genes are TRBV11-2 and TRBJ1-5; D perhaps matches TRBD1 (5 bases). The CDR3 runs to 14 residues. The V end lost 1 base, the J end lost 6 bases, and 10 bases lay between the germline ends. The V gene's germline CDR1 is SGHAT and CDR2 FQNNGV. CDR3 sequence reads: CASSLGQGAQPQHF. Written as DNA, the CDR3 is TGTGCCAGCAGCTTAGGGCAGGGCGCTCAGCCCCAGCATTTT.

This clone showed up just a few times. The CDR3 sequence is CASRIGVSETQYF. In DNA, the CDR3 is TGTGCCAGCAGAATAGGGGTTTCGGAGACCCAGTACTTC. This chain joins TRBV12-3 or TRBV12-4 and TRBJ2-5, with a tentative D call TRBD1 (5 bases). V gave up 6 bases and J gave up 5 bases, with 13 bases separating them. The CDR3 is 13 residues long.

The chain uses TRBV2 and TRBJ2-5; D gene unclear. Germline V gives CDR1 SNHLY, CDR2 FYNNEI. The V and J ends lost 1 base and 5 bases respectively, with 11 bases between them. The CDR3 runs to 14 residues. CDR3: CASSEGFLRETQYF. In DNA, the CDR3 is TGTGCCAGCAGTGAAGGGTTCCTACGGGAGACCCAGTACTTC.

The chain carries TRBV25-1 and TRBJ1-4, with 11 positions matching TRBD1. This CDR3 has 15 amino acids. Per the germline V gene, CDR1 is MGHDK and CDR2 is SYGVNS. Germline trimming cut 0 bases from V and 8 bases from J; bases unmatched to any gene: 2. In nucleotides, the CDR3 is TGTGCCAGCAGTGAATATGGGACAGGGGGGGAAAAACTGTTTTTT. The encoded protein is CASSEYGTGGEKLFF.

The CDR3 loop is CASSPRTANNEKLFF. CDR3 coding DNA: TGTGCCAGTAGTCCAAGGACAGCCAATAATGAAAAACTGTTTTTT. The V call is TRBV19, the J call TRBJ1-4, with D possibly being TRBD1 (6 bases). Deletions cut 5 bases from V and 4 bases from J, with 14 bases between. The CDR3 is made up of 15 amino acids. From germline, CDR1 is LNHDA and CDR2 SQIVND (reference sequence).

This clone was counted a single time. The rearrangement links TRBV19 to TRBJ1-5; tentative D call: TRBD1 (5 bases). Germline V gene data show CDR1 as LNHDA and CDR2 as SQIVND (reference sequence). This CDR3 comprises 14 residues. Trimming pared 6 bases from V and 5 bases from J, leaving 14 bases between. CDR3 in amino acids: CASSGGGIYQPQHF. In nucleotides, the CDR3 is TGTGCCAGTAGCGGTGGGGGGATCTATCAGCCCCAGCATTTT.